This is a list of T cell receptor beta chains from one sample in a study of beta chain features in type 1 diabetes. TCRdb's copy holds only in-frame clones and misses some; the assay was immunoSEQ multiplex PCR. This sample has more than 550,000 clones; around 15% occur once, and the top ten carry 0.03% to 0.045%. Sequenced sample: naive CD4+ T cells from blood. These receptors were obtained from a man between 18 and 29 years old with type 1 diabetes. Both conserved end residues are part of each CDR3. Fields, in order: clone size, V gene, CDR3 length, J gene, CDR3 protein. Expanded clones are given a class, and other clones once, few, many or no size at all.

>few|TRBV2|13|TRBJ2-3
CASSGGPSDTQYF
>few|TRBV30|18|TRBJ2-3
CAWSVTGTLAGDLNTQYF
>-|TRBV4-3|16|TRBJ2-5
CASSQERPSRRETQYF
>-|TRBV15|17|TRBJ2-5
CATSRGTGTPVRETQYF
>once|TRBV30|14|TRBJ1-2
CAWSVVPGGTGYTF
>-|TRBV29-1|14|TRBJ2-5
CSVTLAGGQETQYF
>few|TRBV30|20|TRBJ2-3
CAWIRQTSFVGQGTSNTQYF
>-|TRBV6-5|15|TRBJ2-1
CASSRNQPGYNEQFF
>few|TRBV2|15|TRBJ1-5
CASRGQGMSNQPQHF
>few|TRBV4-1|15|TRBJ1-5
CASSQVVFSNQPQHF
>-|TRBV7-8|16|TRBJ2-7
CASSLALDRRSYEQYF
>few|TRBV9|14|TRBJ2-2
CASSVRGNTGELFF
>-|TRBV4-1|15|TRBJ1-5
CASSQETGQNQPQHF
>-|TRBV5-6|16|TRBJ2-5
CASSIFGVDSQETQYF
>-|TRBV5-1|15|TRBJ2-3
CASSLGTGAGDTQYF
>few|TRBV21-1|15|TRBJ1-6
CASSKSPGEESPLHF
>-|TRBV27|18|TRBJ2-5
CASSFGLAGGLPQETQYF
>few|TRBV19|12|TRBJ2-7
CASSRTAYEQYF
>-|TRBV7-2|17|TRBJ1-4
CASSPGGPGATNEKLFF
>-|TRBV5-1|15|TRBJ1-1
CASSLFFSPNTEAFF
>-|TRBV6-5|13|TRBJ2-7
CASSWDSSYEQYF
>few|TRBV9|12|TRBJ2-1
CASSKTGGEQFF